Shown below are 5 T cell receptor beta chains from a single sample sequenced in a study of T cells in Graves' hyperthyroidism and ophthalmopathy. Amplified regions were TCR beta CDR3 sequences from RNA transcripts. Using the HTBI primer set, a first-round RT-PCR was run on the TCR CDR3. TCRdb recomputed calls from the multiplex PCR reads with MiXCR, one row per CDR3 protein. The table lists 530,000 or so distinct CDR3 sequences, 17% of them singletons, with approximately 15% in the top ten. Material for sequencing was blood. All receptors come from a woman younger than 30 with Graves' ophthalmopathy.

CDR3 coding DNA: TGCGCCAGCAGCTTGGTTCAGGCACAGCACGAGCAGTACTTC. Protein product: CASSLVQAQHEQYF. V gene TRBV5-1 combines with J gene TRBJ2-7; no clear D gene. V dropped 0 bases and J dropped 5 bases, with 12 bases sitting between them. Per germline, CDR1 SGHRS and CDR2 YFSETQ. CDR3 length: 14 amino acids.

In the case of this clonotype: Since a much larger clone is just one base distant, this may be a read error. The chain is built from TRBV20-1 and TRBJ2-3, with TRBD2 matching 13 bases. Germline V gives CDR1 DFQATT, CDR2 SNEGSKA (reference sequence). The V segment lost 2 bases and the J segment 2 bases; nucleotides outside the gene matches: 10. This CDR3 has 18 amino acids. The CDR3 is CSARKGLAGESHTDTQYF. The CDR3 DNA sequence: TGCAGTGCTAGAAAAGGACTAGCGGGGGAGAGTCACACAGATACGCAGTATTTT.

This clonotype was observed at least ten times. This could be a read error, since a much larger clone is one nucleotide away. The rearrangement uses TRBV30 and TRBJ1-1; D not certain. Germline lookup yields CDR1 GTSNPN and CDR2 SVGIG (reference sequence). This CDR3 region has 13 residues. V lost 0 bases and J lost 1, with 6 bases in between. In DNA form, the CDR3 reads TGTGCCTGGAGTGTACTAAGGAACACTGAAGCTTTCTTT. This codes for CAWSVLRNTEAFF.

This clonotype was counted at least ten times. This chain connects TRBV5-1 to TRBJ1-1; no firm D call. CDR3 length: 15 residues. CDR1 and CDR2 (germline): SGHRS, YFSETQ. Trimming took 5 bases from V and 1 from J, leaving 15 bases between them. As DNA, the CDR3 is TGCGCCAGCAGTTCCGGACGGCCCCAGAACACTGAAGCTTTCTTT. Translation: CASSSGRPQNTEAFF.

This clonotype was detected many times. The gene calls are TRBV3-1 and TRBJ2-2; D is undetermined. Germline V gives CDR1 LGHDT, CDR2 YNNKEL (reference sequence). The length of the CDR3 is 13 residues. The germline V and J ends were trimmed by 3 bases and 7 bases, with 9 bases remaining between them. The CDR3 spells CASSQARIGELFF. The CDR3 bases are TGTGCCAGCAGCCAGGCCCGTATCGGGGAGCTGTTTTTT.